Presented here are 26 T cell receptor beta chains from one specimen sequenced in a study of blood T cell repertoires in COVID-19. Some clones are missing from TCRdb's copy, which holds only in-frame ones; the method was immunoSEQ multiplex PCR. The sample lists about 130,000 clones, roughly 91% occurring once. The sample was peripheral blood. These receptors came from a man between 60 and 75 years old with COVID-19, enrolled during active disease.

The rearrangement uses TRBV24-1 and TRBJ1-1; D unresolved. Germline V lookup: CDR1 KGHDR, CDR2 SFDVKD. The CDR3 sequence is 15 residues long. Trimming removed 4 bases from V and 2 bases from J, with 13 bases in between. The CDR3 DNA reads TGTGCCACCAGTGAGGGTGAGGGTGCTAACACTGAAGCTTTCTTT. It yields the protein CATSEGEGANTEAFF.

This chain links TRBV19 with TRBJ1-1, with no clear D. V was cut by 10 bases and J by 6 bases, with 15 bases left in between. CDR3 length: 12 residues. The germline V gene encodes CDR1 LNHDA and CDR2 SQIVND (reference sequence). CDR3 residues: CATVKGGPEAFF. Here the CDR3 DNA reads TGTGCCACCGTGAAGGGAGGACCTGAAGCTTTCTTT.

This chain links TRBV10-3 with TRBJ1-1; D not resolved. CDR1 ENHRY and CDR2 SYGVKD come from the germline V gene. The CDR3 runs to 12 residues. V gave up 6 bases and J gave up 4 bases, with 9 bases separating them. The CDR3 reads CAISRAGTEAFF. The CDR3 nucleotides are TGTGCCATCAGCCGGGCGGGCACTGAAGCTTTCTTT.

V usage is TRBV7-8 and J usage is TRBJ1-1; no reliable D call. CDR1 and CDR2 (germline): SGHVS, FQNEAQ. The V end lost 5 bases, the J end lost 1 base, and 8 bases lay between the germline ends. There are 13 residues in the CDR3. The CDR3 protein is CASSTHQNTEAFF. In nucleotides, the CDR3 is TGTGCCAGCAGCACTCACCAGAACACTGAAGCTTTCTTT.

The chain uses TRBV6-1 and TRBJ1-2, with D unresolved. The CDR3 runs to 16 residues. The V and J ends lost 0 bases and 2 bases respectively, with 13 bases between them. Germline CDR1 reads MNHNS; CDR2 reads SASEGT. The CDR3 loop reads CASSEANAGGNYGYTF. DNA for the CDR3: TGTGCCAGCAGTGAAGCGAATGCTGGAGGAAACTATGGCTACACCTTC.

The genes are TRBV24-1 and TRBJ2-1, with TRBD2 matching over 9 bases. The CDR3 runs 18 residues. The germline CDR1 and CDR2 sequences are KGHDR and SFDVKD. V lost 3 bases, J lost 1 base, and 9 bases stayed unmatched. CDR3: CATSDRGGGAGSYNEQFF. CDR3 coding DNA: TGTGCCACCAGTGATCGGGGCGGGGGGGCAGGTTCCTACAATGAGCAGTTCTTC.

This rearrangement joins TRBV4-2 to TRBJ1-6; TRBD1 agrees at 8 bases. Unmatched junction bases numbered 9, after V lost 2 bases and J lost 9 bases. The germline V gene has CDR1 LGHNA and CDR2 YNFKEQ. The CDR3 runs 16 residues. This chain's CDR3 is CASSQNSGQAGSPLHF. The CDR3 nucleotides are TGTGCCAGCAGCCAAAACTCGGGACAGGCTGGTTCACCCCTCCACTTT.

V gene TRBV9 combines with J gene TRBJ2-1, with 10 nucleotides matching TRBD1. Germline V gene data show CDR1 as SGDLS and CDR2 as YYNGEE. CDR3 length: 15 amino acids. Trimming removed 2 bases from V and 8 bases from J; junction bases left unmatched: 7. This CDR3 is CASSVDSTGGDEQFF. CDR3 nucleotide sequence: TGTGCCAGCAGCGTTGATTCGACAGGGGGCGATGAGCAGTTCTTC.

Here the CDR3 DNA reads TGTGCCAGCAGCCCCCCTACTCAGCGGGGGGGCGGTACGCAGTATTTT. Its translation is CASSPPTQRGGGTQYF. The V call is TRBV5-4, the J call TRBJ2-3; 10 nucleotides line up with TRBD2. V shed 4 bases and J 8 bases; nucleotides not matched to a gene: 13. The CDR3 totals 16 residues. Germline CDR1 is SGHNT and CDR2 is YYREEE (reference sequence).

This chain links TRBV6-5 with TRBJ1-2; 9 bases fit TRBD1. J was trimmed by 4 bases and V by 6 bases; bases with no gene match: 3. The CDR3 length is 13 residues. Germline-derived CDR1 and CDR2 are MNHEY and SVGAGI. The CDR3 protein is CASSRDRAYGYTF. The CDR3 DNA follows: TGTGCCAGCAGCCGGGACAGGGCCTATGGCTACACCTTC.

This clone was detected only once. This chain connects TRBV25-1 to TRBJ2-2, with 7 bases lining up with TRBD1. J lost 4 bases, V lost 5 bases, and 10 bases had no gene match. Germline-derived CDR1 and CDR2 are MGHDK and SYGVNS. The CDR3 has 16 amino acids. The CDR3 coding sequence is TGTGCCAGCAGTTCACGAGGGACAGTAATCACCGGGGAGCTGTTTTTT. Protein product: CASSSRGTVITGELFF. The whole variable domain, remainder taken from reference TRBV25-1 and TRBJ2-2, is EADIYQTPRYLVIGTGKKITLECSQTMGHDKMYWYQQDPGMELHLIHYSYGVNSTEKGDLSSESTVSRIRTEHFPLTLESARPSHTSQYLCASSSRGTVITGELFFGEGSRLTVL.

J is TRBJ2-2 and V is TRBV12-3 or TRBV12-4; D unresolved. Trimming removed 3 bases at V and 1 base at J, with 3 bases between. The CDR3 runs 13 residues. The CDR3 sequence: CASSFGNTGELFF. The CDR3 DNA reads as TGTGCCAGCAGTTTCGGGAACACCGGGGAGCTGTTTTTT.

This rearrangement joins TRBV7-9 to TRBJ2-7; weak D call: TRBD1 (6 bases). The CDR3 has 12 residues. In germline, CDR1 is SEHNR, CDR2 FQNEAQ (reference sequence). V was clipped by 5 bases and J by 6 bases, with 11 bases between them. The CDR3 region has the DNA TGTGCCAGCAGCCCAACAGGGCCCGAGCAGTACTTC. Its translation: CASSPTGPEQYF.

V usage is TRBV19 and J usage is TRBJ1-2; no reliable D call. The CDR3 is 16 amino acids. V dropped 4 bases and J dropped 8 bases, with 23 bases sitting between them. CDR1 is LNHDA and CDR2 is SQIVND in the germline V gene (reference sequence). The CDR3 DNA sequence: TGTGCCAGTAGTACCCCAGGTGAACAGTCTGCCACGGGCTACACCTTC. This sequence encodes CASSTPGEQSATGYTF.

The chain employs TRBV6-6 and TRBJ1-5; 7 bases match TRBD1. This CDR3 has 16 residues. The J segment lost 4 bases and the V segment lost 2 bases, leaving 8 bases of the junction unmatched. The germline CDR1 and CDR2 sequences are MNHNY and SVGAGI (reference sequence). For the CDR3, the DNA is TGTGCCAGCAGTTACCCTACAGGGGCCCCGAATCAGCCCCAGCATTTT. It is translated as CASSYPTGAPNQPQHF.

This chain connects TRBV7-8 to TRBJ1-6, with a tentative D call TRBD1 (6 bases). This CDR3 has 16 residues. CDR1 SGHVS and CDR2 FQNEAQ come from the germline V gene. The V and J ends lost 5 bases and 3 bases respectively, with 14 bases between them. Written as DNA, the CDR3 is TGTGCCAGCAGCCCTGGGGGGGCCTTCTATAATTCACCCCTCCACTTT. Translating it yields CASSPGGAFYNSPLHF.

The chain employs TRBV3-1 (or the pseudogene TRBV3-2) and TRBJ2-6; tentatively, D is TRBD1 (6 bases). V was cut by 1 base and J by 2 bases, with 6 bases left in between. This CDR3 is 15 amino acids long. The V gene's germline CDR1 is LGHDT and CDR2 YNNKEL (reference sequence). In DNA, the CDR3 is TGTGCCAGCAGCCAAGGGGGGCCTGGGGCCAACGTCCTGACTTTC. Amino acid sequence: CASSQGGPGANVLTF.

The chain uses TRBV7-9 and TRBJ1-1; D is possibly TRBD1 (6 bases). V shed 3 bases and J shed 0 bases, with 14 bases lying between them. Germline CDR1 and CDR2: SEHNR and FQNEAQ (reference sequence). The CDR3 extends over 16 amino acids. DNA of the CDR3: TGTGCCAGCAGCTTTAGCTGGACAGACATGAACACTGAAGCTTTCTTT. This codes for CASSFSWTDMNTEAFF. Combining the CDR3 with reference TRBV7-9 and TRBJ1-1 gives the whole variable domain DTGVSQNPRHKITKRGQNVTFRCDPISEHNRLYWYRQTLGQGPEFLTYFQNEAQLEKSRLLSDRFSAERPKGSFSTLEIQRTEQGDSAMYLCASSFSWTDMNTEAFFGQGTRLTVV.

The CDR3 here is CASSPQWEGRERTEAFF. The CDR3 nucleotides read TGTGCCAGCAGCCCCCAGTGGGAGGGGAGAGAGCGGACTGAAGCTTTCTTT. The chain joins TRBV13 to TRBJ1-1; possible D gene TRBD1, 5 bases. Per the germline V gene, CDR1 is PRHDT and CDR2 is FYEKMQ (reference sequence). Trimming removed 5 bases from V and 5 bases from J, with 24 bases in between. The CDR3 contains 17 residues. The full variable domain, its missing parts supplied by reference TRBV13 and TRBJ1-1, is AAGVIQSPRHLIKEKRETATLKCYPIPRHDTVYWYQQGPGQDPQFLISFYEKMQSDKGSIPDRFSAQQFSDYHSELNMSSLELGDSALYFCASSPQWEGRERTEAFFGQGTRLTVV.

The chain is built from TRBV19 and TRBJ1-6, with TRBD1 matching 10 bases. V was pared by 5 bases and J by 6 bases, with 10 bases of the junction left unmatched. CDR1 and CDR2 from the germline V gene are LNHDA and SQIVND (reference sequence). This CDR3 region has 17 residues. The CDR3 DNA follows: TGTGCCAGTAGTCCCTGGCGGACAGGGGGAGGTAATTCACCCCTCCACTTT. This translates into CASSPWRTGGGNSPLHF.

The V call is TRBV6-5, the J call TRBJ1-2; D is uncertain. The CDR3 extends over 13 amino acids. Germline assignment: CDR1 MNHEY and CDR2 SVGAGI. V was trimmed by 6 bases and J by 7 bases, leaving 15 bases between them. The CDR3 region has the DNA TGTGCCAGCAGCGTGGGCGAGGGTCCTGGCTACACCTTC. This encodes CASSVGEGPGYTF.

The table lists this clone with a count of one. CDR3 region: CASSFRLPSTEAFF. In DNA, the CDR3 is TGTGCCAGCAGTTTCAGGCTACCCAGCACTGAAGCTTTCTTT. The chain employs TRBV7-2 and TRBJ1-1; D is ambiguous. Looked up from germline, CDR1 is SGHTA and CDR2 is FQGNSA. The CDR3 is made up of 14 amino acids. V was clipped by 6 bases and J by 4 bases, with 15 bases between them.

This clone was counted a few times. The chain couples TRBV5-6 to TRBJ2-5, with 11 nucleotides matching TRBD2. Trimming at V came to 4 bases and at J to 0 bases, leaving 8 bases not matched to a gene. The CDR3 covers 17 residues. Germline V CDR1 and CDR2: SGHDT, YYEEEE. CDR3 sequence: CASSPLLAGVDQETQYF. The CDR3 nucleotides are TGTGCCAGCAGCCCATTACTAGCGGGGGTTGACCAAGAGACCCAGTACTTC.

V usage is TRBV10-3 and J usage is TRBJ2-3; 9 bases line up with TRBD2. The germline gives CDR1 ENHRY, CDR2 SYGVKD. With V trimmed by 6 bases and J by 0 bases, 7 bases remained unmatched. The CDR3 spans 16 residues. DNA of the CDR3: TGTGCCATCAGCGCTCTAGCGGGGTCTAGCACAGATACGCAGTATTTT. Its protein product is CAISALAGSSTDTQYF.

The CDR3: CASSLGIGRETQYF. CDR3 in DNA: TGCGCCAGCAGCTTGGGAATAGGGAGGGAGACCCAGTACTTC. V usage is TRBV5-1 and J usage is TRBJ2-5; maybe TRBD2 (6 bases). Germline V gives CDR1 SGHRS, CDR2 YFSETQ. V was trimmed by 0 bases and J by 5 bases, leaving 11 bases between them. CDR3 length: 14 residues. Full variable domain (outside the CDR3, taken from reference TRBV5-1 and TRBJ2-5): KAGVTQTPRYLIKTRGQQVTLSCSPISGHRSVSWYQQTPGQGLQFLFEYFSETQRNKGNFPGRFSGRQFSNSRSEMNVSTLELGDSALYLCASSLGIGRETQYFGPGTRLLVL.

V usage is TRBV4-3 and J usage is TRBJ2-3; the D gene is possibly TRBD1 (5 bases). Trimming took off 4 bases at V and 1 base at J, with 15 bases between the two ends. The germline V gene encodes CDR1 LGHNA and CDR2 YSLEER. The CDR3 runs 16 residues. The CDR3 here is CASSRSGLYGTDTQYF. Written as DNA, the CDR3 is TGCGCCAGCAGCCGCTCAGGGCTATACGGCACAGATACGCAGTATTTT.